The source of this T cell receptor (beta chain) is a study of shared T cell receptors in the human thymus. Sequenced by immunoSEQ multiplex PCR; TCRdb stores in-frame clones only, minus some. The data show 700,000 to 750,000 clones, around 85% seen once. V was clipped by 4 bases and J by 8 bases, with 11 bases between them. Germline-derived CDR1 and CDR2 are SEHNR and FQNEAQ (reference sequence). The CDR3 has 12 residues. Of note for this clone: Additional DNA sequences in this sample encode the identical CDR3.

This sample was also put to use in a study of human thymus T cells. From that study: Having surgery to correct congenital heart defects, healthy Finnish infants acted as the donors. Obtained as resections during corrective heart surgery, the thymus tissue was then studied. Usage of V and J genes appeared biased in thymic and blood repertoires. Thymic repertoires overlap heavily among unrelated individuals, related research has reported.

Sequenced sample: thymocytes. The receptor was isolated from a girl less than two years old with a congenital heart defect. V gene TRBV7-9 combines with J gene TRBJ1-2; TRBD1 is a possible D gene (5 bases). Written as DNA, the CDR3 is TGTGCCAGCAGCTCGGGGGGAAACGGCTACACCTTC. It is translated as CASSSGGNGYTF.